What follows are 27 T cell receptor beta chains derived from one specimen sequenced in a study of blood T cells in healthy people across ages. Together with a sample-barcoded 5' primer, a J-beta primer mix was included in a second PCR lasting about 6 to 12 cycles. TCRdb reanalysed the 5' RACE reads using MiXCR and keeps one entry per CDR3 protein. There are some 850,000 distinct CDR3 sequences in the sample; roughly 24% occur only once, and under 3% lies in the top ten. The same sample was also studied in work on T cells of mothers and their children.

Sequencing was done on a sample of blood. Every receptor here comes from a boy aged 5 to 17 in good health.

The chain is built from TRBV20-1 and TRBJ1-1, with 9 bases lining up with TRBD1. Germline assignment: CDR1 DFQATT and CDR2 SNEGSKA (reference sequence). This CDR3 comprises 15 residues. Losses at the gene ends were 1 base for V and 5 bases for J; bases not matched to a gene: 8. CDR3 loop: CSARGGTGTGTEAFF. DNA of the CDR3: TGCAGTGCTAGAGGAGGGACAGGGACAGGGACTGAAGCTTTCTTT.

V is TRBV20-1 and J is TRBJ2-1; maybe TRBD2 (5 bases). The end of the DNA is better explained by TRBJ2-5, so the J call may be wrong. The V gene's germline CDR1 is DFQATT and CDR2 SNEGSKA (reference sequence). This CDR3 is built from 13 residues. CDR3 nucleotides: TGCAGTGCTAGAGGGACTCGCCAAGAGACCCAGTACTTC. Encoded protein: CSARGTRQETQYF.

The J gene is TRBJ2-1, the V gene TRBV29-1, with TRBD2 identical over 14 bases. Matching the DNA end better, TRBJ2-5 makes the J call doubtful. CDR3 length: 16 residues. CDR1 is SQVTM and CDR2 is ANQGSEA in the germline V gene. The CDR3 DNA sequence: TGCAGCGTTGTGGGACTAGCGGGAGTGTTAGGAGAGACCCAGTACTTC. It specifies CSVVGLAGVLGETQYF.

This chain links TRBV19 with TRBJ2-6, with TRBD2 as a possible D gene (7 bases). V was shortened by 11 bases and J by 1 base, with 24 bases between the two germline ends. This CDR3 has 18 residues. Germline CDR1 LNHDA, CDR2 SQIVND (reference sequence). The CDR3 is CAPQRGGAKWSGANVLTF. The CDR3 coding sequence is TGTGCCCCCCAAAGGGGGGGCGCCAAGTGGTCTGGGGCCAACGTCCTGACTTTC.

This clonotype was detected only a few times. The CDR3 protein is CASTALGRGHFGAFF. The CDR3, as DNA: TGTGCCAGCACAGCTTTGGGCAGGGGACACTTCGGAGCTTTCTTT. The rearrangement joins TRBV7-9 to TRBJ1-1; weak D call: TRBD1 (6 bases). The length of the CDR3 is 15 residues. Trimming stripped 7 bases from V and 10 bases from J, with 25 bases between. Per germline, CDR1 SEHNR and CDR2 FQNEAQ (reference sequence).

This clonotype has just a few counts. The chain combines TRBV5-1 with TRBJ1-4; 12 bases line up with TRBD1. The germline CDR1 and CDR2 sequences are SGHRS and YFSETQ. The V and J ends lost 4 bases and 4 bases, in that order; junction bases with no gene match: 8. The CDR3 length is 17 residues. The DNA of the CDR3 is TGCGCCAGCAGCCCCCGAGGGACAGGGGGCGGTAATGAAAAACTGTTTTTT. Encoded protein: CASSPRGTGGGNEKLFF.

There are a few counts of this clonotype. The J gene is TRBJ2-1, the V gene TRBV7-9, with D possibly being TRBD1 or TRBD2 (6 bases each). CDR1 and CDR2 from the germline V gene are SEHNR and FQNEAQ (reference sequence). V was shortened by 7 bases and J by 12 bases, with 13 bases between the two germline ends. There are 11 residues in the CDR3. DNA of the CDR3: TGTGCCAGCAATCTGGAGGGGGGGCAGTTCTTC. It is translated as CASNLEGGQFF.

The chain recombines TRBV27 with TRBJ2-7; possible D gene TRBD1, 7 bases. From germline, CDR1 is MNHEY and CDR2 SMNVEV (reference sequence). V lost 7 bases and J lost 4, with 17 bases in between. The CDR3 totals 14 residues. The CDR3 region is CASTPGAGGYEQYF. Here the CDR3 DNA reads TGTGCCAGCACCCCTGGGGCAGGGGGGTACGAGCAGTACTTC.

The chain is built from TRBV7-9 and TRBJ2-7; a possible D gene is TRBD1 (6 bases). The CDR3 is made up of 16 amino acids. V lost 5 bases to trimming and J lost 2 bases, with 19 bases between them. The germline V gene encodes CDR1 SEHNR and CDR2 FQNEAQ (reference sequence). The CDR3 loop is CASSPGPGQLTYEQYF. Written as DNA, the CDR3 is TGTGCCAGCAGCCCTGGGCCGGGACAACTTACCTACGAGCAGTACTTC.

This clonotype was counted only a few times. The chain recombines TRBV21-1 with TRBJ1-4; TRBD1, the D gene given by the table, was not confirmed from the DNA. TRBV21-1 is a pseudogene segment. The CDR3 has 15 residues. The CDR3 reads CATIPREGANEKLFF. The CDR3 nucleotides read TGTGCCACCATACCCAGAGAAGGGGCTAATGAAAAACTGTTTTTT.

This clonotype has more than one count but fewer than ten. This sequence joins TRBV7-8 and TRBJ1-2, with 7 bases that match TRBD1. Losses at the gene ends were 8 bases for V and 5 bases for J; bases not matched to a gene: 5. Germline values: CDR1 SGHVS, CDR2 FQNEAQ. This CDR3 spans 12 amino acids. As DNA, the CDR3 is TGTGCCAGCCGAGGCAGGGGGTATGGCTACACCTTC. It is translated as CASRGRGYGYTF.

This chain uses TRBV29-1 with TRBJ2-7; 12 nucleotides match TRBD1. The V gene end was trimmed by 6 bases and the J gene end by 10 bases; junction bases not matched to a gene: 13. The CDR3 contains 14 residues. Germline V gene sequence: CDR1 SQVTM, CDR2 ANQGSEA. In DNA, the CDR3 is TGCAGCGTGGCCGGGACAGGGGGCGTAGAGGCCCAGTACTTC. Its translation: CSVAGTGGVEAQYF.

The chain has TRBV5-1 and TRBJ2-4, with D unresolved. CDR1 and CDR2 (germline): SGHRS, YFSETQ. The length of the CDR3 is 12 residues. Trimming left V 4 bases short and J 8 bases short, with 10 bases between. In DNA, the CDR3 is TGCGCCAGCAGCAAGGACGAGGACATTCAGTACTTC. This encodes CASSKDEDIQYF.

This clonotype appeared a few times. The genes are TRBV2 and TRBJ2-5, with D perhaps TRBD1 (6 bases). V shed 6 bases and J shed 5 bases, with 19 bases lying between them. The CDR3 has 15 amino acids. CDR1 SNHLY and CDR2 FYNNEI come from the germline V gene. CDR3 nucleotide sequence: TGTGCCAGCAGCGAACAAGGACAGCCTATTGAGACCCAGTACTTC. Translation: CASSEQGQPIETQYF.

This clonotype came up a few times. CDR3 nucleotide sequence: TGTGCCAGCAGTGATCAGGGGGAGGCCGGGGAGCTGTTTTTT. This codes for CASSDQGEAGELFF. This chain connects TRBV6-1 to TRBJ2-2; D is possibly TRBD1 (7 bases). The CDR3 runs to 14 residues. Trimming took 3 bases from V and 6 from J, leaving 11 bases between them. Germline CDR1 and CDR2: MNHNS and SASEGT.

The V and J genes are TRBV7-2 and TRBJ2-3; 8 bases are shared with TRBD2. This CDR3 has 15 residues. CDR1 SGHTA and CDR2 FQGNSA come from the germline V gene. V lost 1 base to trimming and J lost 6 bases; unmatched junction nucleotides: 6. DNA of the CDR3: TGTGCCAGCAGCTTAGTGGGGACTAGAGCCGATACGCAGTATTTT. This sequence encodes CASSLVGTRADTQYF.

This clonotype occurred once. The V call is TRBV5-1, the J call TRBJ2-5; a weak D match, TRBD2 (5 bases). The CDR3 is 13 residues long. Trimming cost V 0 bases and J 9 bases, with 12 bases left between them. Germline V gives CDR1 SGHRS, CDR2 YFSETQ. The CDR3 protein is CASSLAALEAQYF. DNA of the CDR3: TGCGCCAGCAGCTTGGCGGCCCTGGAGGCCCAGTACTTC.

This rearrangement joins TRBV20-1 to TRBJ2-5; 7 bases fit TRBD1. The J call may be in error: the DNA end matches TRBJ2-7 better. The germline V gene encodes CDR1 DFQATT and CDR2 SNEGSKA (reference sequence). The CDR3 is 15 amino acids. CDR3 bases: TGCAGTGCTAGAGTCCTTCGGGACAGTAACTACGAGCAGTACTTC. It translates to CSARVLRDSNYEQYF.

The chain joins TRBV12-3 or TRBV12-4 to TRBJ2-3; either TRBD1 or TRBD2 may supply D (7 bases each). Trimming stripped 8 bases from V and 5 bases from J, with 17 bases between. The CDR3 contains 14 residues. The CDR3 protein is CASCLRGGGDTQYF. In DNA form, the CDR3 reads TGTGCCAGCTGTCTCAGGGGGGGCGGAGATACGCAGTATTTT.

The chain carries TRBV10-3 and TRBJ2-2; no clear D. There are 12 residues in the CDR3. V gave up 8 bases and J gave up 1 base, with 5 bases separating them. Germline lookup yields CDR1 ENHRY and CDR2 SYGVKD. As DNA, the CDR3 is TGTGCCATCCGTCGGAACACCGGGGAGCTGTTTTTT. This translates into CAIRRNTGELFF.

This clonotype was counted between two and nine times. The chain carries TRBV11-2 and TRBJ2-7; D is possibly TRBD1 (5 bases). The CDR3 consists of 14 residues. CDR1 and CDR2 from the germline V gene are SGHAT and FQNNGV. With 7 bases removed from V and 3 bases from J, the gap between germline ends came to 16 bases. CDR3 amino acids: CASTEGQQDYEQYF. As DNA, the CDR3 is TGTGCCAGCACCGAAGGGCAACAGGACTACGAGCAGTACTTC.

This clonotype was seen just once. The J gene is TRBJ2-4, the V gene TRBV7-2; 9 nucleotides align to TRBD1. The length of the CDR3 is 15 residues. The V and J ends lost 5 bases and 6 bases, in that order; junction bases with no gene match: 8. Looked up from germline, CDR1 is SGHTA and CDR2 is FQGNSA. The CDR3 reads CASSTVPGQGNIQYF. CDR3 coding DNA: TGTGCCAGCAGCACCGTCCCGGGACAGGGAAACATTCAGTACTTC.

In its sample, this clonotype was seen many times. The chain links TRBV7-7 to TRBJ2-1, with D perhaps matching TRBD2 (5 bases). The CDR3 extends over 15 amino acids. V was cut by 5 bases and J by 0 bases, with 11 bases left in between. Germline CDR1 SSHAT, CDR2 FNYEAQ (reference sequence). The CDR3: CASSRSGSSYNEQFF. The DNA for the CDR3 is TGTGCCAGCAGCAGGAGCGGTAGCTCCTACAATGAGCAGTTCTTC.

V is TRBV24-1 and J is TRBJ2-7; 7 nucleotides line up with TRBD2. Trimming cost V 5 bases and J 4 bases; bases outside gene matches: 16. The CDR3 contains 17 residues. Germline CDR1 and CDR2: KGHDR and SFDVKD. This chain's CDR3 is CATSVVASGHQIYEQYF. CDR3 nucleotide sequence: TGTGCCACCAGTGTTGTGGCTAGCGGCCACCAAATATACGAGCAGTACTTC.

The rearrangement uses TRBV10-3 and TRBJ2-3; D is unclear. This CDR3 region has 14 residues. CDR1 is ENHRY, CDR2 SYGVKD, per germline. The ends were cut back, 2 bases at V and 2 bases at J, with 8 bases in the middle. CDR3 sequence: CAISEGEATDTQYF. CDR3 in DNA: TGTGCCATCAGTGAGGGGGAAGCCACAGATACGCAGTATTTT.

The chain uses TRBV5-6 and TRBJ1-5; no definite D call. This CDR3 contains 17 residues. Per the germline V gene, CDR1 is SGHDT and CDR2 is YYEEEE. The germline V and J ends were trimmed by 3 bases and 7 bases, with 23 bases remaining between them. As DNA, the CDR3 is TGTGCCAGCAGCTCGAAACTGACGCGGGTCGCGGGACAGCCCCAGCATTTT. Translating it yields CASSSKLTRVAGQPQHF. Full variable domain (remainder filled in from reference TRBV5-6 and TRBJ1-5): DAGVTQSPTHLIKTRGQQVTLRCSPKSGHDTVSWYQQALGQGPQFIFQYYEEEERQRGNFPDRFSGHQFPNYSSELNVNALLLGDSALYLCASSSKLTRVAGQPQHFGDGTRLSIL.

The chain recombines TRBV7-2 with TRBJ2-3; D is uncertain. CDR3 length: 15 residues. The V and J ends lost 3 bases and 3 bases respectively, with 13 bases between them. The germline V gene encodes CDR1 SGHTA and CDR2 FQGNSA. The CDR3 region is CASSFDVGRTDTQYF. DNA of the CDR3: TGTGCCAGCAGCTTCGATGTGGGAAGGACAGATACGCAGTATTTT.